These 14 T cell receptor beta chains originate from one sample sequenced in a study of T cell responses to AZD1222 COVID-19 vaccine. Measured with immunoSEQ multiplex PCR; TCRdb has only the in-frame clones, and not every one. The table has tens of thousands of clones, around 89% seen once. The sequences come from peripheral blood, collected 28 days after the second AZD1222 dose. The receptors were sampled from an adult who received the AZD1222 COVID-19 vaccine.

The CDR3 DNA is TGTGCCAGCAGCTTAGCGGAGACTAGCGGGATCTACGAGCAGTACTTC. It yields the protein CASSLAETSGIYEQYF. The rearrangement joins TRBV7-6 to TRBJ2-7, with 11 nucleotides matching TRBD2. Germline trimming cut 0 bases from V and 3 bases from J; bases unmatched to any gene: 4. This CDR3 is 16 amino acids long. The germline V gene has CDR1 SGHVS and CDR2 FNYEAQ.

J is TRBJ2-3 and V is TRBV7-9, with a tentative D call TRBD2 (6 bases). The CDR3 is 17 amino acids. Trimming removed 8 bases from V and 3 bases from J, with 24 bases in between. CDR1 SEHNR and CDR2 FQNEAQ come from the germline V gene (reference sequence). CDR3 protein: CASGLLGSLEATDTQYF. The CDR3 DNA sequence: TGTGCCAGCGGTTTACTCGGGAGTTTGGAAGCGACAGATACGCAGTATTTT.

This chain joins TRBV5-1 and TRBJ2-5; D possibly matches TRBD1 or TRBD2 (5 bases each). This CDR3 spans 15 amino acids. V shed 0 bases and J shed 1 base, with 10 bases lying between them. The germline V gene encodes CDR1 SGHRS and CDR2 YFSETQ. The CDR3 region has the DNA TGCGCCAGCAGCTTGGCCGGGACCCGCCAAGAGACCCAGTACTTC. Translated, it gives CASSLAGTRQETQYF.

The rearrangement uses TRBV7-8 and TRBJ2-7, with 10 bases identical to TRBD1. Looked up from germline, CDR1 is SGHVS and CDR2 is FQNEAQ. The CDR3 extends over 16 amino acids. The V and J ends lost 4 bases and 2 bases, in that order; junction bases with no gene match: 8. The CDR3 DNA sequence: TGTGCCAGCAGCTCGGCCGGGACAGGGGCTACCTACGAGCAGTACTTC. It is translated as CASSSAGTGATYEQYF.

This chain joins TRBV30 and TRBJ1-4; D is perhaps TRBD1 (6 bases). Germline-derived CDR1 and CDR2 are GTSNPN and SVGIG (reference sequence). This CDR3 comprises 13 residues. The V and J ends lost 6 bases and 2 bases respectively, with 10 bases between them. The chain's CDR3 is CACKGGTNEKLFF. The DNA of the CDR3 is TGTGCCTGCAAAGGGGGGACTAATGAAAAACTGTTTTTT.

This clone was seen more than once but under ten times. This rearrangement joins TRBV5-4 to TRBJ1-2; D uncertain. Germline loops: CDR1 SGHNT, CDR2 YYREEE (reference sequence). V was clipped by 4 bases and J by 3 bases, with 19 bases between them. This CDR3 contains 16 residues. DNA for the CDR3: TGTGCCAGCAGCCTCTACCCACTCCCGGCTTACTATGGCTACACCTTC. Its protein is CASSLYPLPAYYGYTF.

The chain couples TRBV6-6 to TRBJ1-5; no clear D. CDR3 size: 14 residues. Germline V CDR1 and CDR2: MNHNY, SVGAGI (reference sequence). V was cut by 7 bases and J by 3 bases, with 13 bases left in between. CDR3 loop: CASNPDQVNQPQHF. Here the CDR3 DNA reads TGTGCCAGCAACCCAGACCAGGTCAATCAGCCCCAGCATTTT.

The chain carries TRBV12-3 or TRBV12-4 and TRBJ2-1; 10 bases match TRBD1. V gave up 7 bases and J gave up 14 bases; unmatched junction bases: 5. The CDR3 is 11 amino acids. As DNA, the CDR3 is TGTGCCAGCACCTCCGGGACAGGGGAGTTCTTC. It yields the protein CASTSGTGEFF.

The chain has TRBV7-8 and TRBJ1-5; 7 bases match TRBD1. V was clipped by 5 bases and J by 6 bases; unmatched bases: 19. CDR3 length: 18 residues. Germline lookup yields CDR1 SGHVS and CDR2 FQNEAQ. The CDR3 here is CASSIRHLRQGRGQPQHF. DNA of the CDR3: TGTGCCAGCAGCATACGCCACCTAAGACAGGGCCGGGGTCAGCCCCAGCATTTT.

The chain uses TRBV11-2 and TRBJ1-3, with 8 bases matching TRBD1. The germline CDR1 and CDR2 sequences are SGHAT and FQNNGV. Unmatched junction bases numbered 8, after V lost 9 bases and J lost 4 bases. The CDR3 contains 14 residues. CDR3 bases: TGTGCCAGTAGGCAGGGGGCGTCCGGAAACACCATATATTTT. It encodes CASRQGASGNTIYF. Complete variable domain (other parts from reference TRBV11-2 and TRBJ1-3): EAGVAQSPRYKIIEKRQSVAFWCNPISGHATLYWYQQILGQGPKLLIQFQNNGVVDDSQLPKDRFSAERLKGVDSTLKIQPAKLEDSAVYLCASRQGASGNTIYFGEGSWLTVV.

This sequence joins TRBV5-6 and TRBJ1-2; 9 nucleotides match TRBD1. Trimming at V came to 5 bases and at J to 6 bases, leaving 5 bases not matched to a gene. From germline, CDR1 is SGHDT and CDR2 YYEEEE. The CDR3 is made up of 13 amino acids. Here the CDR3 reads CASRTGQGHGYTF. CDR3 bases: TGTGCCAGCAGAACGGGACAGGGTCATGGCTACACCTTC.

This chain links TRBV5-6 with TRBJ1-1; a possible D gene is TRBD1 (6 bases). V was shortened by 5 bases and J by 1 base, with 9 bases between the two germline ends. In germline, CDR1 is SGHDT, CDR2 YYEEEE. The CDR3 has 13 amino acids. The CDR3: CASRQGRNTEAFF. The DNA of the CDR3 is TGTGCCAGCAGACAGGGTCGGAACACTGAAGCTTTCTTT. The full variable domain, rest sourced from reference TRBV5-6 and TRBJ1-1, is DAGVTQSPTHLIKTRGQQVTLRCSPKSGHDTVSWYQQALGQGPQFIFQYYEEEERQRGNFPDRFSGHQFPNYSSELNVNALLLGDSALYLCASRQGRNTEAFFGQGTRLTVV.

This chain links TRBV2 with TRBJ2-2; 8 bases align to TRBD1. The CDR3 has 15 residues. Germline lookup yields CDR1 SNHLY and CDR2 FYNNEI. Trimming at V came to 6 bases and at J to 4 bases, leaving 7 bases not matched to a gene. The CDR3 protein is CASSPGTGLTGELFF. CDR3 sequence (DNA): TGTGCCAGCAGCCCGGGGACAGGTCTCACCGGGGAGCTGTTTTTT.

The chain combines TRBV7-8 with TRBJ1-6; D not certain. The germline V gene encodes CDR1 SGHVS and CDR2 FQNEAQ. V gave up 1 base and J gave up 8 bases, with 9 bases separating them. This CDR3 has 14 residues. This CDR3 reads CASSLGGFDSPLHF. The CDR3 DNA follows: TGTGCCAGCAGCTTAGGAGGCTTTGATTCACCCCTCCACTTT. The whole variable domain, filled in from reference TRBV7-8 and TRBJ1-6, reads GAGVSQSPRYKVAKRGQDVALRCDPISGHVSLFWYQQALGQGPEFLTYFQNEAQLDKSGLPSDRFFAERPEGSVSTLKIQRTQQEDSAVYLCASSLGGFDSPLHFGNGTRLTVT.